The sample holds a few counts of the clone carrying this T cell receptor beta chain. V shed 4 bases, J shed 8 bases, and the junction held 6 bases outside the gene matches. The CDR3 has 13 residues. The germline gives CDR1 MGHRA, CDR2 YSYEKL. This entry comes from a study of blood T cell repertoires in COVID-19. Overall study context: Donors in the United States, Italy and Spain gave samples during acute or convalescent COVID-19. In each case, the material was cDNA or gDNA derived from T cells, B-cell-depleted T cells, or PBMCs.

As handled by the study authors: Estimates of nucleated cell counts were drawn from the amplification of reference gene primers. Only in-frame clones appear in the TCRdb table, and some are missing; sequencing was by immunoSEQ multiplex PCR. V and J calls and clone size are those listed in that table; D and trimming were worked out from the DNA. The data contain about 200,000 clones, approximately 86% of them singletons. Sequenced: peripheral blood. V usage is TRBV4-1 and J usage is TRBJ1-2; 8 nucleotides align to TRBD1. The sequence came from a middle-aged man with acute or convalescent COVID-19. The CDR3 DNA sequence: TGCGCCAGCAGCCGACAGGGGAATGAAGGCTACACCTTC. Residues: CASSRQGNEGYTF.